This TCR beta chain was profiled in a study of cytomegalovirus exposure and HLA in healthy donors. General study findings and limits: A few of the chains that were CMV-associated were confirmed in vitro to be specific for CMV antigens.

Between the trimmed V and J ends, which lost 6 bases and 2 bases, there was a span of 13 bases. Germline V gives CDR1 MNHNY, CDR2 SVGAGI (reference sequence). This CDR3 has 14 amino acids. For this clone: Its antigen is currently unknown.

TCRdb's table, derived via immunoSEQ multiplex PCR, lists solely in-frame clones and lacks some. Among 110,000 or so clones listed, more than 75% were seen once. The chain employs TRBV6-6 and TRBJ1-2; no clear D. Material: PBMCs. The TCR originated in a man aged 18 to 30 in good health and CMV-seronegative. The CDR3: CASSGPGANYGYTF. The CDR3 DNA reads TGTGCCAGCAGCGGTCCGGGAGCCAACTATGGCTACACCTTC.